This T cell receptor (beta chain) was profiled in a study of T cell changes during pregnancy in multiple sclerosis. Profiled with immunoSEQ multiplex PCR; TCRdb holds only in-frame clones, not every one. This sample carries over 60,000 clones, 85% to 95% of them seen once, and the ten largest clones take 0.9% to 1.2%. Germline assignment: CDR1 MNHEY and CDR2 SVGAGI. The CDR3 consists of 16 residues. V lost 1 base to trimming and J lost 5 bases; unmatched junction nucleotides: 7. The sequencing here drew on peripheral blood, taken in the first trimester of pregnancy. The receptor was isolated from a female donor with multiple sclerosis, enrolled in a pregnancy study. The chain employs TRBV6-5 and TRBJ1-4, with 7 bases matching TRBD1. The CDR3 sequence: CASSYLSGGGNEKLFF. The DNA of the CDR3 is TGTGCCAGCAGTTACTTGTCAGGGGGTGGGAATGAAAAACTGTTTTTT.